These 27 T cell receptor beta chains share one sample of origin, sequenced in a study of chemoradiotherapy in HPV16-positive cancers. Assay used: immunoSEQ multiplex PCR; TCRdb lists only in-frame clones, some missing. The data show tens of thousands of clones, over 65% seen once. The starting material was blood, obtained from a patient who underwent chemoradiotherapy. The receptor set was obtained from a human donor with HPV-associated anogenital cancer.

The chain is built from TRBV30 and TRBJ1-5; D gene ambiguous. The CDR3 contains 15 residues. V was pared by 0 bases and J by 3 bases, with 12 bases between. From germline, CDR1 is GTSNPN and CDR2 SVGIG (reference sequence). The CDR3 protein is CAWSVGSSNNQPQHF. The CDR3, as DNA: TGTGCCTGGAGTGTAGGCAGCTCTAACAATCAGCCCCAGCATTTT.

This clone has a single count. This CDR3 is CASSLASGGDQYF. The DNA of the CDR3 is TGTGCCAGCAGCTTAGCTAGCGGGGGGGACCAGTACTTC. The chain links TRBV7-9 to TRBJ2-5; the match to TRBD2 covers 11 bases. The junction had 1 base not matched to a gene; V was cut back by 0 bases and J by 10 bases. The length of the CDR3 is 13 residues. The germline gives CDR1 SEHNR, CDR2 FQNEAQ (reference sequence). The entire variable domain, with the rest obtained from reference TRBV7-9 and TRBJ2-5, is as follows: DTGVSQNPRHKITKRGQNVTFRCDPISEHNRLYWYRQTLGQGPEFLTYFQNEAQLEKSRLLSDRFSAERPKGSFSTLEIQRTEQGDSAMYLCASSLASGGDQYFGPGTRLLVL.

The chain couples TRBV30 to TRBJ1-2, with a weak D call TRBD1 (5 bases). CDR1 is GTSNPN and CDR2 is SVGIG in the germline V gene (reference sequence). The CDR3 extends over 15 amino acids. V lost 5 bases, J lost 4 bases, and 20 bases lay in between. The CDR3 bases are TGTGCCTGGCAACTAAAGGGACGGGTTATCTATGGCTACACCTTC. This encodes CAWQLKGRVIYGYTF.

The gene calls are TRBV5-1 and TRBJ2-2, with TRBD2 matching 10 bases. CDR1 and CDR2 (germline): SGHRS, YFSETQ. The V and J ends lost 5 bases and 3 bases, in that order; junction bases with no gene match: 7. The length of the CDR3 is 16 residues. CDR3 nucleotide sequence: TGCGCCAGCAGTGGGCTAGCGGGGGAGCACACCGGGGAGCTGTTTTTT. Amino acids: CASSGLAGEHTGELFF.

This clone came up once. The V and J genes are TRBV7-6 and TRBJ2-3, with 8 bases identical to TRBD1. The germline CDR1 and CDR2 sequences are SGHVS and FNYEAQ. V shed 5 bases, J shed 2 bases, and the junction held 6 bases outside the gene matches. The CDR3 spans 15 residues. The CDR3 loop reads CASSATGAATDTQYF. The CDR3 DNA sequence: TGTGCCAGCAGCGCGACAGGGGCCGCCACAGATACGCAGTATTTT.

The chain couples TRBV9 to TRBJ2-3, with 10 bases matching TRBD2. V dropped 0 bases and J dropped 5; count of bases not matched to a gene: 6. Germline values: CDR1 SGDLS, CDR2 YYNGEE. This CDR3 comprises 16 residues. The CDR3 DNA is TGTGCCAGCAGCGTAGATAGCGGGGGGCCGGGAGATACGCAGTATTTT. Amino acid sequence: CASSVDSGGPGDTQYF.

The chain recombines TRBV21-1 with TRBJ2-5; the table calls TRBD2, which could not be checked here. TRBV21-1 is given as a pseudogene. This CDR3 region has 18 residues. The CDR3 region has the DNA TGTGCCAGCAGACCAGGGGCTAGCGGGGGGGACCCCCAAGAGACCCAGTACTTC. This sequence encodes CASRPGASGGDPQETQYF.

This chain joins TRBV7-6 and TRBJ2-2; no firm D call. V dropped 1 base and J dropped 5 bases, with 5 bases sitting between them. This CDR3 has 13 residues. Germline lookup yields CDR1 SGHVS and CDR2 FNYEAQ. CDR3 residues: CASSLVATGELFF. The CDR3 region has the DNA TGTGCCAGCAGCTTAGTGGCGACCGGGGAGCTGTTTTTT.

V usage is TRBV7-9 and J usage is TRBJ1-4; 7 bases line up with TRBD1. Germline values: CDR1 SEHNR, CDR2 FQNEAQ (reference sequence). CDR3 length: 15 amino acids. The ends lost 5 bases at V and 8 bases at J; junction bases unmatched: 11. CDR3 DNA: TGTGCCAGCAGCAGAGGGGGCTACGAAGGGGAAAAACTGTTTTTT. It is translated as CASSRGGYEGEKLFF.

The CDR3 loop is CASSLQGRRDTQYF. The CDR3 coding sequence is TGTGCCAGCAGCTTACAGGGTAGGAGGGATACGCAGTATTTT. The chain joins TRBV11-3 to TRBJ2-3; tentatively, D is TRBD1 or TRBD2 (5 bases each). V lost 2 bases and J 6 bases, leaving 12 bases between the germline ends. Germline loops: CDR1 SGHNT, CDR2 YENEEA. This CDR3 is built from 14 residues.

The chain has TRBV9 and TRBJ2-3; TRBD2 is a possible D gene (6 bases). The germline CDR1 and CDR2 sequences are SGDLS and YYNGEE. Trimming shortened V by 2 bases and J by 2 bases, and 21 bases separated the two germline ends. This CDR3 spans 18 amino acids. CDR3 nucleotide sequence: TGTGCCAGCAGCGTCCGTGGGGGAGGAGCCCCAACCACAGATACGCAGTATTTT. Its protein product is CASSVRGGGAPTTDTQYF.

The V and J genes are TRBV11-2 and TRBJ2-7, with D possibly being TRBD1 or TRBD2 (5 bases each). The V gene lost 2 bases and the J gene lost 2 bases, with 19 bases spanning the gap. The CDR3 sequence is 17 residues long. Germline lookup yields CDR1 SGHAT and CDR2 FQNNGV. The CDR3 sequence: CASSLSSGTASPYEQYF. The CDR3 nucleotides read TGTGCCAGCAGCTTATCGAGTGGGACGGCAAGCCCCTACGAGCAGTACTTC.

The gene calls are TRBV15 and TRBJ2-7, with D unclear. Germline CDR1 is LNHNV and CDR2 is YYDKDF (reference sequence). V was pared by 0 bases and J by 3 bases, with 6 bases between. This CDR3 contains 13 residues. CDR3 sequence (DNA): TGTGCCACCAGCAGAGATCGTTACTACGAGCAGTACTTC. Protein sequence: CATSRDRYYEQYF.

This clone was seen only once. The V and J genes are TRBV10-3 and TRBJ2-7; 7 bases match TRBD2. V lost 10 bases, J lost 7 bases, and 13 bases stayed unmatched. The CDR3 extends over 13 amino acids. Germline V gives CDR1 ENHRY, CDR2 SYGVKD. CDR3 protein: CATKNYQGGEQYV. The CDR3 DNA follows: TGTGCCACAAAAAACTACCAGGGAGGGGAGCAGTACGTC.

V usage is TRBV6-1 and J usage is TRBJ2-3; 9 positions match TRBD2. The CDR3 length is 16 residues. V lost 3 bases, J lost 0 bases, and 4 bases stayed unmatched. CDR1 is MNHNS, CDR2 SASEGT, per germline. CDR3 sequence (DNA): TGTGCCAGCAGTGACGTTAGCGGGAGTAGCACAGATACGCAGTATTTT. Protein: CASSDVSGSSTDTQYF.

The V gene is TRBV7-3, the J gene TRBJ2-1; TRBD2 matches 9 bases. The CDR3 totals 15 residues. Germline CDR1 reads SGHTA; CDR2 reads FQGTGA. V shed 1 base, J shed 7 bases, and the junction held 5 bases outside the gene matches. This CDR3 is CASSLKGGGANEQFF. For the CDR3, the DNA is TGTGCCAGCAGCTTAAAGGGCGGGGGGGCGAATGAGCAGTTCTTC.

Here the CDR3 reads CASRPGTGIGGYTF. As DNA, the CDR3 is TGTGCCAGCAGACCCGGGACAGGGATCGGCGGCTACACCTTC. This chain links TRBV2 with TRBJ1-2, with 9 bases that match TRBD1. This CDR3 has 14 amino acids. Per the germline V gene, CDR1 is SNHLY and CDR2 is FYNNEI. J was trimmed by 8 bases and V by 6 bases; bases with no gene match: 10.

In this sample, this clone turned up once. V gene TRBV29-1 combines with J gene TRBJ2-1; 8 bases are a match to TRBD2. This CDR3 spans 14 amino acids. V lost 6 bases and J lost 0; bases outside the gene matches: 4. The germline CDR1 and CDR2 sequences are SQVTM and ANQGSEA. The CDR3 nucleotides are TGCAGCGTATTAGCGGGGAGCTCCTACAATGAGCAGTTCTTC. Its translation: CSVLAGSSYNEQFF.

This sequence joins TRBV6-1 and TRBJ1-5, with 8 nucleotides matching TRBD1. The V gene's germline CDR1 is MNHNS and CDR2 SASEGT. The CDR3 covers 14 residues. Trimming removed 6 bases from V and 2 bases from J; junction bases left unmatched: 3. The CDR3 DNA sequence: TGTGCCAGCAGGGAGACAGGGGGCAATCAGCCCCAGCATTTT. Amino acids: CASRETGGNQPQHF.

This clone was counted between two and nine times. The chain carries TRBV5-1 and TRBJ2-2; D not certain. Germline lookup yields CDR1 SGHRS and CDR2 YFSETQ. This CDR3 region has 13 residues. V lost 1 base, J lost 3 bases, and 4 bases lay in between. CDR3 in amino acids: CASSLLDTGELFF. CDR3 DNA sequence: TGCGCCAGCAGCTTGTTGGACACCGGGGAGCTGTTTTTT.

The chain carries TRBV27 and TRBJ1-2; D ambiguous. CDR1 is MNHEY, CDR2 SMNVEV, per germline (reference sequence). The ends were cut back, 0 bases at V and 4 bases at J, with 18 bases in the middle. This CDR3 is 17 amino acids long. The CDR3 region is CASSLSSRQIQRYGYTF. CDR3 sequence (DNA): TGTGCCAGCAGTTTATCCTCACGACAAATACAACGCTATGGCTACACCTTC.

This chain uses TRBV20-1 with TRBJ1-2; possible D gene TRBD1, 5 bases. The CDR3 is 11 amino acids. The V gene lost 3 bases and the J gene lost 3 bases, with 5 bases spanning the gap. Germline loops: CDR1 DFQATT, CDR2 SNEGSKA (reference sequence). This CDR3 reads CSARGDYGYTF. CDR3 in DNA: TGCAGTGCTAGGGGGGACTATGGCTACACCTTC.

The chain uses TRBV9 and TRBJ2-1; D is unresolved. This CDR3 is built from 16 residues. CDR1 and CDR2 from the germline V gene are SGDLS and YYNGEE. The V end was cut by 0 bases, the J end by 4 bases, with 14 bases between. The CDR3 loop reads CASSVADSGLYNEQFF. In DNA form, the CDR3 reads TGTGCCAGCAGCGTAGCTGACTCGGGCCTATACAATGAGCAGTTCTTC.

V gene TRBV28 combines with J gene TRBJ2-3; D unresolved. The CDR3 covers 16 residues. Germline CDR1 and CDR2: MDHEN and SYDVKM. Trimming took off 4 bases at V and 1 base at J, with 15 bases between the two ends. The CDR3 protein is CASSSPAGWGTDTQYF. The CDR3 DNA reads TGTGCCAGCAGTTCCCCAGCTGGGTGGGGCACAGATACGCAGTATTTT.

The rearrangement links TRBV29-1 to TRBJ1-1; D not resolved. With 0 bases removed from V and 2 bases from J, the gap between germline ends came to 4 bases. The CDR3 length is 12 residues. Germline lookup yields CDR1 SQVTM and CDR2 ANQGSEA. The CDR3 DNA reads as TGCAGCGTTGAAGATTCTAACACTGAAGCTTTCTTT. Amino acids: CSVEDSNTEAFF.

This clone has only a few counts. This chain links TRBV5-5 with TRBJ1-1, with TRBD1 matching 9 bases. Germline assignment: CDR1 SGHKS and CDR2 YYEKEE (reference sequence). V lost 4 bases and J lost 4; bases outside the gene matches: 11. CDR3 length: 16 amino acids. The CDR3 region has the DNA TGTGCCAGCAGCAATCGGAAGACAGGGGGAGCCACTGAAGCTTTCTTT. It yields the protein CASSNRKTGGATEAFF.

This rearrangement joins TRBV30 to TRBJ1-5; TRBD1 aligns across 8 bases. V dropped 3 bases and J dropped 0; count of bases not matched to a gene: 4. CDR3 length: 15 amino acids. Per the germline V gene, CDR1 is GTSNPN and CDR2 is SVGIG (reference sequence). The chain's CDR3 is CAWSQGAHSNQPQHF. The DNA of the CDR3 is TGTGCCTGGAGCCAGGGGGCGCATAGCAATCAGCCCCAGCATTTT.